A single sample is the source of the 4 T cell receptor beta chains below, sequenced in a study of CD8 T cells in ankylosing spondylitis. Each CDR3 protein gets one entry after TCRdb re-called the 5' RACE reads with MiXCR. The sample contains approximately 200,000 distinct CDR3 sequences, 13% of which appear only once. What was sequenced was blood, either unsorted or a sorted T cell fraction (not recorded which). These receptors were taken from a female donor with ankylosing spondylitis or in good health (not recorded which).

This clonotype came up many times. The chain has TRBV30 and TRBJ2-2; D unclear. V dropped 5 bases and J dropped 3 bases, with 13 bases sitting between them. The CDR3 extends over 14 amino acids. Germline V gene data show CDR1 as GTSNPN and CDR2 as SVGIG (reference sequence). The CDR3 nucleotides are TGTGCCTGGGTTAGGTGGGAAGACACCGGGGAGCTGTTTTTT. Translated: CAWVRWEDTGELFF.

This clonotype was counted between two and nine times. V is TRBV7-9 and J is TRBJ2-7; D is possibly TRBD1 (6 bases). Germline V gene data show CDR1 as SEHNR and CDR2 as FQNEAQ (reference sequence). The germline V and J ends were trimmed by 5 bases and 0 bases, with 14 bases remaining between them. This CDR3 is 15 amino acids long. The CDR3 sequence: CASSARDKDSYEQYF. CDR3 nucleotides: TGTGCCAGCAGCGCCCGGGACAAAGACTCCTACGAGCAGTACTTC.

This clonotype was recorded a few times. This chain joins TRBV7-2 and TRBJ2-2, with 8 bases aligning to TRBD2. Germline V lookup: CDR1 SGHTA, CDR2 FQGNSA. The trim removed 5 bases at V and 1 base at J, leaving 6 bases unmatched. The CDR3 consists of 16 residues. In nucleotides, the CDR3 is TGTGCCAGCAGCGCGTATAGCGGGGTGAACACCGGGGAGCTGTTTTTT. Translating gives CASSAYSGVNTGELFF.

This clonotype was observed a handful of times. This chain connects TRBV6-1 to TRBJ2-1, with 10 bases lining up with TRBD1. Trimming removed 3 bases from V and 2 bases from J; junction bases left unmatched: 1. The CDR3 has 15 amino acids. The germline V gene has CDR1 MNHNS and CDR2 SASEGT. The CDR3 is CASSETGGAYNEQFF. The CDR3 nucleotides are TGTGCCAGCAGTGAGACAGGGGGCGCCTACAATGAGCAGTTCTTC.